This T cell receptor (beta chain) was found in a study of blood T cells in healthy people across ages. Only a few counts were recorded for this clonotype. Primed by a sample-barcoded 5' primer and a J-beta primer mix, a second PCR proceeded for 7 to 11 cycles. Using its own MiXCR run on the 5' RACE reads, TCRdb lists one record per CDR3 protein. The repertoire has over 950,000 distinct CDR3 sequences, roughly two fifths of them found once; the top ten carry around 12%. Sequenced sample: blood. The sequence was collected from a young man in good health.

CDR3 DNA: TGTGCCAGCAGCCGGGCGGGGGGTTCGAATGAGCAGTTCTTC. Its protein product is CASSRAGGSNEQFF. This chain connects TRBV3-1 to TRBJ2-1; TRBD2 matches 8 bases. The CDR3 length is 14 residues. The germline gives CDR1 LGHDT, CDR2 YNNKEL (reference sequence). After removal of 4 bases from V and 7 bases from J, the junction contained 6 bases not matched to a gene.